This passage covers 13 T cell receptor beta chains from one sample sequenced in a study of shared clonotypes between healthy human individuals. Here immunoSEQ multiplex PCR was the method, and the copy in TCRdb shows in-frame clones only, minus some. The repertoire holds 230,000 or so clones, with 65% to 70% as singletons. Sequencing was performed on memory CD4+ T cells sorted from blood. The subset: CD45RA-negative fraction. These receptors were collected from a man aged 25-45 years in good health.

This clone was seen only a few times. This chain joins TRBV5-6 and TRBJ1-3; D unclear. V lost 3 bases, J lost 4 bases, and 8 bases lay in between. Germline CDR1 and CDR2: SGHDT and YYEEEE. The CDR3 is 13 residues long. CDR3 coding DNA: TGTGCCAGCAGCTCGAGAATCGGAAACACCATATATTTT. The encoded protein is CASSSRIGNTIYF.

This clone is a singleton in its sample. This chain links TRBV27 with TRBJ1-4; D ambiguous. V was cut by 1 base and J by 11 bases, with 11 bases left in between. There are 13 residues in the CDR3. From germline, CDR1 is MNHEY and CDR2 SMNVEV (reference sequence). The CDR3 loop reads CASSLFPTSKLFF. CDR3 in DNA: TGTGCCAGCAGTTTATTCCCTACATCTAAACTGTTTTTT.

This clone was seen repeatedly, ten times or more. This chain links TRBV9 with TRBJ2-1; D possibly corresponds to TRBD1 (6 bases). The CDR3 loop spans 16 amino acids. V lost 3 bases to trimming and J lost 3 bases, with 16 bases between them. The germline gives CDR1 SGDLS, CDR2 YYNGEE. CDR3 nucleotide sequence: TGTGCCAGCAGCGCCCAGGGGCACGTAAGCTACAATGAGCAGTTCTTC. The encoded protein is CASSAQGHVSYNEQFF.

The chain joins TRBV11-2 to TRBJ1-2; D gene uncertain. The germline V gene encodes CDR1 SGHAT and CDR2 FQNNGV. Trimming stripped 5 bases from V and 4 bases from J, with 11 bases between. This CDR3 comprises 13 residues. Here the CDR3 DNA reads TGTGCCAGCAGCCCAGAGGCGGTCTATGGCTACACCTTC. Protein product: CASSPEAVYGYTF.

This chain uses TRBV2 with TRBJ2-3; no firm D call. Germline V CDR1 and CDR2: SNHLY, FYNNEI. V lost 3 bases, J lost 1 base, and 11 bases lay in between. CDR3 length: 15 amino acids. CDR3 residues: CASSEEPRGTDTQYF. DNA for the CDR3: TGTGCCAGCAGTGAGGAGCCCAGAGGCACAGATACGCAGTATTTT.

The chain recombines TRBV5-6 with TRBJ1-3; no clear D gene. Germline loops: CDR1 SGHDT, CDR2 YYEEEE. CDR3 length equals 14 residues. V was clipped by 0 bases and J by 1 base, with 5 bases between them. CDR3 sequence reads: CASSLGLSGNTIYF. The DNA of the CDR3 is TGTGCCAGCAGCTTGGGACTTTCTGGAAACACCATATATTTT. The whole variable domain, filled in from reference TRBV5-6 and TRBJ1-3, reads DAGVTQSPTHLIKTRGQQVTLRCSPKSGHDTVSWYQQALGQGPQFIFQYYEEEERQRGNFPDRFSGHQFPNYSSELNVNALLLGDSALYLCASSLGLSGNTIYFGEGSWLTVV.

The chain uses TRBV5-6 and TRBJ2-7; 9 nucleotides agree with TRBD2. Germline V gives CDR1 SGHDT, CDR2 YYEEEE. This CDR3 spans 13 amino acids. The ends lost 1 base at V and 12 bases at J; junction bases unmatched: 8. CDR3 in DNA: TGTGCCAGCAGCTTGCCTAGCGGGATGTATCCGTACTTC. Translating gives CASSLPSGMYPYF. The full variable domain, rest sourced from reference TRBV5-6 and TRBJ2-7, is DAGVTQSPTHLIKTRGQQVTLRCSPKSGHDTVSWYQQALGQGPQFIFQYYEEEERQRGNFPDRFSGHQFPNYSSELNVNALLLGDSALYLCASSLPSGMYPYFGPGTRLTVT.

The V gene is TRBV2, the J gene TRBJ2-3; the D gene is possibly TRBD1 (6 bases). CDR3 length: 13 residues. The germline CDR1 and CDR2 sequences are SNHLY and FYNNEI. V was trimmed by 5 bases and J by 6 bases, leaving 12 bases between them. The CDR3: CASSKAGQDTQYF. CDR3 coding DNA: TGTGCCAGCAGTAAGGCAGGACAGGATACGCAGTATTTT.

At least ten counts were recorded for this clone. The rearrangement uses TRBV10-2 and TRBJ1-5; weak D call: TRBD1 (5 bases). V gave up 10 bases and J gave up 5 bases, with 24 bases separating them. CDR3 length: 16 amino acids. The germline V gene encodes CDR1 WSHSY and CDR2 SAAADI. The chain's CDR3 is CATNVGLRDPYQPQHF. The CDR3, as DNA: TGCGCCACCAACGTGGGGCTCAGGGACCCCTATCAGCCCCAGCATTTT.

This clone was counted between two and nine times. The chain links TRBV4-1 to TRBJ1-5, with D unclear. CDR3 size: 14 residues. Germline assignment: CDR1 MGHRA and CDR2 YSYEKL. V was shortened by 3 bases and J by 4 bases, with 10 bases between the two germline ends. Here the CDR3 reads CASSQVRGNQPQHF. The CDR3 DNA sequence: TGCGCCAGCAGCCAGGTGAGAGGGAATCAGCCCCAGCATTTT.

This clone was detected only a few times. V gene TRBV21-1 combines with J gene TRBJ1-2. TRBV21-1 is an annotated pseudogene. This CDR3 is 14 amino acids long. The CDR3 DNA follows: TGTGCCAGCAGCAAAGTAAGCCGGGACTATGGCTACACCTTC. It specifies CASSKVSRDYGYTF.

This rearrangement joins TRBV11-3 to TRBJ2-7; TRBD2 agrees at 7 bases. The CDR3 is 13 residues long. The J segment lost 2 bases and the V segment lost 4 bases, leaving 2 bases of the junction unmatched. Per the germline V gene, CDR1 is SGHNT and CDR2 is YENEEA. The CDR3 reads CASSSGLPYEQYF. The CDR3 DNA follows: TGTGCCAGCAGCTCGGGACTACCCTACGAGCAGTACTTC.

The chain employs TRBV10-3 and TRBJ2-3; the match to TRBD1 covers 10 bases. Germline CDR1 is ENHRY and CDR2 is SYGVKD. The ends lost 5 bases at V and 3 bases at J; junction bases unmatched: 8. The CDR3 consists of 16 residues. DNA for the CDR3: TGTGCCATCAGTCAGAAGACAGGGGGCCTTACAGATACGCAGTATTTT. Translation: CAISQKTGGLTDTQYF.